These 5 T cell receptor beta chains originate from one sample sequenced in a study of T cell responses to AZD1222 COVID-19 vaccine. Generated by immunoSEQ multiplex PCR, the TCRdb table keeps only in-frame clones and is missing some. Here the sample spans approximately 81,000 clones, approximately 83% being singletons. Sequences were derived from peripheral blood, sampled 28 days after the second AZD1222 dose. These receptors originate from an adult who received the AZD1222 COVID-19 vaccine.

The sample holds one count of this clone. Here the CDR3 DNA reads TGTGCCAGCAGCGCAAGCGGGAGACCCACAGATACGCAGTATTTT. Encoded protein: CASSASGRPTDTQYF. The V and J genes are TRBV9 and TRBJ2-3; TRBD2 aligns across 8 bases. The germline V gene has CDR1 SGDLS and CDR2 YYNGEE. Unmatched junction bases numbered 5, after V lost 3 bases and J lost 2 bases. This CDR3 comprises 15 residues.

The genes are TRBV19 and TRBJ1-1; D gene uncertain. Germline CDR1 reads LNHDA; CDR2 reads SQIVND (reference sequence). The CDR3 is 13 amino acids. Deletions cut 3 bases from V and 0 bases from J, with 5 bases between. The CDR3 nucleotides read TGTGCCAGTAGTATTTGGTTGAACACTGAAGCTTTCTTT. Encoded protein: CASSIWLNTEAFF. Looking up the rest from reference TRBV19 and TRBJ1-1 gives the full variable domain: DGGITQSPKYLFRKEGQNVTLSCEQNLNHDAMYWYRQDPGQGLRLIYYSQIVNDFQKGDIAEGYSVSREKKESFPLTVTSAQKNPTAFYLCASSIWLNTEAFFGQGTRLTVV.

The genes are TRBV20-1 and TRBJ1-2; D remains unclear. Trimming pared 3 bases from V and 1 base from J, leaving 12 bases between. CDR1 and CDR2 from the germline V gene are DFQATT and SNEGSKA (reference sequence). The CDR3 covers 14 residues. In nucleotides, the CDR3 is TGCAGTGCTAGTGGTAGGGTAGATAACTATGGCTACACCTTC. Translated: CSASGRVDNYGYTF.

In nucleotides, the CDR3 is TGTGCCAGTAGTATCTCCACTAGTAACACCGAGCAGTACTTC. It specifies CASSISTSNTEQYF. The chain links TRBV19 to TRBJ2-7; a possible D gene is TRBD2 (5 bases). V shed 3 bases and J shed 6 bases, with 15 bases lying between them. Germline values: CDR1 LNHDA, CDR2 SQIVND (reference sequence). The length of the CDR3 is 14 residues.

The rearrangement uses TRBV24-1 and TRBJ2-2; 10 bases agree with TRBD1. The CDR3 is 14 amino acids. J lost 4 bases, V lost 9 bases, and 4 bases had no gene match. CDR1 and CDR2 from the germline V gene are KGHDR and SFDVKD. Written as DNA, the CDR3 is TGTGCCACCGGGACAGGGGCGAGCACCGGGGAGCTGTTTTTT. This gives the protein CATGTGASTGELFF.